The 25 T cell receptor beta chains below come from one sample, sequenced in a study of vaccination and CD4 T cells after COVID-19. Sequenced with the Oncomine TCR Beta short-read assay was DNA taken from cultured CD4+ T cells. TCRdb independently ran MiXCR on the PCR reads; one entry per CDR3 protein. This sample has about 12,000 distinct CDR3 sequences; under 35% occur once, and the top ten carry almost 35%. Noted treatment: roughly 11-day PBMC culture with coronavirus spike peptide pools or control peptides (ViraFEST assay). No antigens are known for them. Here the sequenced sample was CD4+ T cells from blood, cultured in vitro, taken before SARS-CoV-2 vaccination. Every receptor here comes from a human donor who received a COVID-19 vaccine.

This rearrangement joins TRBV30 to TRBJ2-5; 12 nucleotides match TRBD1. V trimming: 5 bases; J trimming: 5 bases; junction bases outside the gene matches: 9. Germline V gene sequence: CDR1 GTSNPN, CDR2 SVGIG (reference sequence). The CDR3 runs 15 residues. CDR3 DNA: TGTGCCTGGCAAGCCGGGACAGGGGGCTTGGAGACCCAGTACTTC. It encodes CAWQAGTGGLETQYF. Complete variable domain (other parts from reference TRBV30 and TRBJ2-5): SQTIHQWPATLVQPVGSPLSLECTVEGTSNPNLYWYRQAAGRGLQLLFYSVGIGQISSEVPQNLSASRPQDRQFILSSKKLLLSDSGFYLCAWQAGTGGLETQYFGPGTRLLVL.

V usage is TRBV12-5 and J usage is TRBJ2-5, with 14 positions matching TRBD2. The CDR3 spans 17 residues. Germline CDR1 reads LGHNT; CDR2 reads FRNRAP. J gave up 3 bases and V 3 bases, and 6 bases lay outside the gene matches. The CDR3 reads CASGFRLAGGRKETQYF. CDR3 nucleotides: TGTGCTAGTGGTTTCAGACTAGCGGGGGGGCGGAAAGAGACCCAGTACTTC.

This clonotype has only one observation. CDR3 residues: CASSLEDRNTEAFF. CDR3 nucleotide sequence: TGCGCCAGCAGCTTGGAGGACAGGAACACTGAAGCTTTCTTT. V is TRBV5-1 and J is TRBJ1-1, with D perhaps matching TRBD1 (6 bases). CDR1 is SGHRS and CDR2 is YFSETQ in the germline V gene. The CDR3 is made up of 14 amino acids. Trimming removed 0 bases from V and 1 base from J, with 7 bases in between.

This clonotype came up a few times. The gene calls are TRBV15 and TRBJ2-3; weak D call: TRBD1 (6 bases). This CDR3 spans 20 amino acids. V dropped 0 bases and J dropped 4 bases, with 26 bases sitting between them. Looked up from germline, CDR1 is LNHNV and CDR2 is YYDKDF (reference sequence). CDR3 DNA: TGTGCCACCAGCAGAGACCGGAGACCGACAAGCCGGGACAATGCAGATACGCAGTATTTT. Protein sequence: CATSRDRRPTSRDNADTQYF.

This clonotype appeared a few times. The rearrangement joins TRBV10-1 to TRBJ2-5; 8 bases agree with TRBD1. This CDR3 contains 20 residues. Germline-derived CDR1 and CDR2 are WNHNN and SYGVQD (reference sequence). The V segment lost 2 bases and the J segment 5 bases; nucleotides outside the gene matches: 22. CDR3 protein: CASSEACRGRVSAPEETQYF. The CDR3 nucleotides read TGCGCCAGCAGTGAGGCCTGCAGGGGGCGCGTTTCGGCACCCGAGGAGACCCAGTACTTC.

This clonotype was detected a few times. The chain has TRBV24-1 and TRBJ2-1; the D gene is possibly TRBD2 (7 bases). The germline V gene encodes CDR1 KGHDR and CDR2 SFDVKD. The ends were cut back, 6 bases at V and 1 base at J, with 15 bases in the middle. The CDR3 totals 16 residues. The CDR3 reads CATSLPGGQSYNEQFF. The CDR3 DNA follows: TGTGCCACCAGTCTGCCGGGGGGCCAGTCCTACAATGAGCAGTTCTTC.

CDR3 sequence (DNA): TGCAGTGCTAGTTCGGGGGGCCCGAACACCGGGGAGCTGTTTTTT. Its protein is CSASSGGPNTGELFF. The chain is built from TRBV20-1 and TRBJ2-2; D possibly corresponds to TRBD2 (7 bases). Germline CDR1 is DFQATT and CDR2 is SNEGSKA (reference sequence). The CDR3 is made up of 15 amino acids. V lost 3 bases, J lost 0 bases, and 11 bases lay in between.

This clonotype was seen a few times. This chain links TRBV18 with TRBJ2-7; 7 bases match TRBD2. CDR1 is KGHSH, CDR2 LQKENI, per germline. This CDR3 is built from 14 residues. Trimming removed 4 bases from V and 6 bases from J; junction bases left unmatched: 9. CDR3: CASSLGRGASEQYF. DNA of the CDR3: TGTGCCAGCTCACTAGGGAGGGGCGCGTCCGAGCAGTACTTC.

The rearrangement uses TRBV29-1 and TRBJ1-2; D possibly corresponds to TRBD1 (5 bases). CDR1 and CDR2 from the germline V gene are SQVTM and ANQGSEA. CDR3 length equals 12 residues. V was trimmed by 3 bases and J by 1 base, leaving 6 bases between them. The chain's CDR3 is CSVETDNYGYTF. The CDR3 DNA follows: TGCAGCGTTGAGACAGATAACTATGGCTACACCTTC.

The V gene is TRBV18, the J gene TRBJ2-5; 9 bases match TRBD1. Germline V gene lookup returns CDR1 KGHSH and CDR2 LQKENI. V dropped 8 bases and J dropped 3; count of bases not matched to a gene: 4. This CDR3 spans 13 amino acids. CDR3 sequence (DNA): TGTGCCAGCGACAGGGGGGGAAAAGAGACCCAGTACTTC. Its protein product is CASDRGGKETQYF.

In this sample, this clonotype is medium-sized. This chain links TRBV24-1 with TRBJ1-2; tentative D call: TRBD1 (5 bases). The germline V and J ends were trimmed by 5 bases and 4 bases, with 7 bases remaining between them. CDR1 is KGHDR, CDR2 SFDVKD, per germline. The CDR3 consists of 12 residues. The CDR3 here is CATSGGGYGYTF. Written as DNA, the CDR3 is TGTGCCACCAGTGGGGGCGGCTATGGCTACACCTTC.

The chain carries TRBV7-9 and TRBJ2-2, with TRBD1 matching over 11 bases. The V segment lost 3 bases and the J segment 7 bases; nucleotides outside the gene matches: 13. Germline V gene sequence: CDR1 SEHNR, CDR2 FQNEAQ (reference sequence). This CDR3 region has 18 residues. CDR3 in DNA: TGTGCCAGCAGCTTCTCCATCAGGGACAGGGGGACGATCGGGGAGCTGTTTTTT. It translates to CASSFSIRDRGTIGELFF.

With regard to this clonotype: One junction end does not reproduce the germline sequence, and a read error may be involved. This chain links TRBV20-1 with TRBJ1-1, with a possible D match to TRBD1 (5 bases). This CDR3 has 14 amino acids. The germline gives CDR1 DFQATT, CDR2 SNEGSKA (reference sequence). CDR3 DNA sequence: TGCAGTGCTAGAGATCGAGGGGTTAGCACTGAAGCTCTCTTT. Residues: CSARDRGVSTEALF.

The J gene is TRBJ2-3, the V gene TRBV12-3 or TRBV12-4, with 8 bases lining up with TRBD2. Germline trimming cut 6 bases from V and 4 bases from J; bases unmatched to any gene: 9. The CDR3 has 15 residues. CDR3 in amino acids: CASSQSGGGADTQYF. The CDR3 DNA reads TGTGCCAGCAGCCAGAGCGGGGGTGGCGCAGATACGCAGTATTTT.

J is TRBJ1-1 and V is TRBV6-1; D gene unclear. Trimming removed 7 bases at V and 5 bases at J, with 17 bases between. The CDR3 is made up of 14 amino acids. Per the germline V gene, CDR1 is MNHNS and CDR2 is SASEGT. The CDR3 region is CASTRKAEETEAFF. CDR3 nucleotide sequence: TGTGCCAGCACCAGAAAGGCGGAGGAGACTGAAGCTTTCTTT.

V is TRBV10-1 and J is TRBJ1-1; 11 bases agree with TRBD1. This CDR3 region has 14 residues. Germline V gives CDR1 WNHNN, CDR2 SYGVQD (reference sequence). J lost 7 bases, V lost 4 bases, and 5 bases had no gene match. CDR3: CASSGRTGGGEAFF. Here the CDR3 DNA reads TGCGCCAGCAGTGGAAGGACAGGGGGCGGTGAAGCTTTCTTT.

The chain is built from TRBV27 and TRBJ1-1; maybe TRBD1 (5 bases). This CDR3 contains 12 residues. Trimming took off 6 bases at V and 10 bases at J, with 15 bases between the two ends. In germline, CDR1 is MNHEY, CDR2 SMNVEV (reference sequence). The CDR3 DNA reads TGTGCCAGCAGAGGAAGACCGGGGGGAGCTTTCTTT. Translation: CASRGRPGGAFF.

The rearrangement joins TRBV11-2 to TRBJ2-3; TRBD2 aligns across 8 bases. The germline gives CDR1 SGHAT, CDR2 FQNNGV. The ends lost 4 bases at V and 2 bases at J; junction bases unmatched: 5. The CDR3 loop spans 15 amino acids. The CDR3 region is CASSSSGGATDTQYF. CDR3 nucleotides: TGTGCCAGCAGCTCTTCGGGGGGGGCCACAGATACGCAGTATTTT.

The genes are TRBV30 and TRBJ1-1, with TRBD1 matching over 9 bases. Germline CDR1 GTSNPN, CDR2 SVGIG (reference sequence). V trimming: 3 bases; J trimming: 4 bases; junction bases outside the gene matches: 9. This CDR3 contains 15 residues. The DNA for the CDR3 is TGTGCCTGGAGGGAAATGGGACAGGGTCTCACTGAAGCTTTCTTT. The encoded protein is CAWREMGQGLTEAFF.

This clonotype was seen more than once but under ten times. The chain links TRBV7-2 to TRBJ2-3; the match to TRBD1 covers 11 bases. CDR1 and CDR2 from the germline V gene are SGHTA and FQGNSA. V gave up 4 bases and J gave up 3 bases; unmatched junction bases: 3. The CDR3 has 15 residues. The CDR3 DNA reads TGTGCCAGCAGCTCGGACAGGGGGCGAACAGATACGCAGTATTTT. Translated: CASSSDRGRTDTQYF.

This chain joins TRBV24-1 and TRBJ1-2, with TRBD1 matching over 7 bases. The length of the CDR3 is 15 residues. The V gene's germline CDR1 is KGHDR and CDR2 SFDVKD. V lost 2 bases, J lost 4 bases, and 6 bases stayed unmatched. The CDR3 is CATSDYRGGFYGYTF. CDR3 in DNA: TGTGCCACCAGTGATTACAGGGGCGGGTTCTATGGCTACACCTTC.

The table lists this clonotype with a few counts. This rearrangement joins TRBV7-2 to TRBJ2-1; D unclear. CDR3 length equals 13 residues. Trimming took 2 bases from V and 6 from J, leaving 8 bases between them. The germline V gene has CDR1 SGHTA and CDR2 FQGNSA. CDR3 DNA sequence: TGTGCCAGCAGCTTAAGAAGGGCCAATGAGCAGTTCTTC. It codes for CASSLRRANEQFF.

This clonotype is deemed medium-sized. V is TRBV20-1 and J is TRBJ1-5, with D tentatively TRBD1 (5 bases). V was shortened by 3 bases and J by 6 bases, with 18 bases between the two germline ends. Germline V gene data show CDR1 as DFQATT and CDR2 as SNEGSKA (reference sequence). The CDR3 consists of 15 residues. CDR3 bases: TGCAGTGCTAGGCGCCGGGACGGACGCGGTCAGCCCCAGCATTTT. The encoded protein is CSARRRDGRGQPQHF.

This clonotype was observed a handful of times. The CDR3 loop reads CASSLTRLAGDQYF. The CDR3 region has the DNA TGTGCCAGCAGCTTAACGAGACTAGCGGGGGACCAGTACTTC. The chain recombines TRBV7-3 with TRBJ2-5; TRBD2 aligns across 12 bases. This CDR3 contains 14 residues. Germline assignment: CDR1 SGHTA and CDR2 FQGTGA. After removal of 0 bases from V and 10 bases from J, the junction contained 3 bases not matched to a gene.

This clonotype was counted a few times. The rearrangement links TRBV20-1 to TRBJ2-1; 11 nucleotides match TRBD2. Losses at the gene ends were 5 bases for V and 14 bases for J; bases not matched to a gene: 17. From germline, CDR1 is DFQATT and CDR2 SNEGSKA (reference sequence). The CDR3 has 15 amino acids. The CDR3 DNA reads TGCAGTGCTCCACCCGGGACTAGCGGCCTCAATGTAGAGTTCTTC. Amino acids: CSAPPGTSGLNVEFF.